This T cell receptor (beta chain) was obtained from a study of blood T cell repertoires in COVID-19. Study overall: PBMCs, B-cell-depleted T cells, or T cells provided the cDNA or gDNA that made up the material.

Original processing notes: Reference gene primer amplification in the assay estimated nucleated cell counts. The assay was immunoSEQ multiplex PCR, and TCRdb's table has in-frame clones only and misses some. V, J and clone size derive from that table, while D and trimming were established from the DNA sequence. In the table there are around 230,000 clones, more than 75% of which are singletons. V lost 4 bases and J lost 4; bases outside the gene matches: 11. The CDR3 has 18 amino acids. Germline values: CDR1 SGHNT, CDR2 YYREEE (reference sequence). Donors were grouped by their self-reported clinical history.

The TCR originated in a woman between 40 and 55 years old with acute COVID-19. The chain joins TRBV5-4 to TRBJ2-2; the match to TRBD2 covers 12 bases. Material: PBMCs or T cells enriched from blood (not recorded which). Here the CDR3 DNA reads TGTGCCAGCAGCGTACGACACCTAGCGGGAGGGATCACCGGGGAGCTGTTTTTT. It encodes CASSVRHLAGGITGELFF.